Reported below is one T cell receptor beta chain. The data were obtained in a study of blood T cell repertoires in COVID-19. About the study: The cDNA or gDNA used as material had been derived from T cells, B-cell-depleted T cells, or PBMCs.

Trimming cost V 8 bases and J 4 bases, with 14 bases left between them. The CDR3 totals 14 residues. The germline V gene has CDR1 WSHSY and CDR2 SAAADI. Per the study methods: Amplification from reference gene primers served as the basis for estimated nucleated cell counts. Clones were read by immunoSEQ multiplex PCR, and TCRdb kept only the in-frame ones, dropping some. From that table come the V and J calls and clone size; the DNA was used to work out D and trimming. The sample consists of 200,000 to 250,000 clones, approximately 86% of them appearing once. The V and J genes are TRBV10-2 and TRBJ1-4; D is unclear. Sequenced: peripheral blood. This receptor was identified in a woman between 45 and 60 years old with COVID-19, enrolled during active disease. CDR3 sequence (DNA): TGCGCCAGCTCCGACCACAGCCTTAATGAAAAACTGTTTTTT. Translating gives CASSDHSLNEKLFF.